Each of the 16 T cell receptor beta chains below was sequenced from the same sample in a study of PD-1 blockade in classical Hodgkin lymphoma. Profiling relied on immunoSEQ multiplex PCR, and the TCRdb table lists in-frame clones only, not all of them. The table includes about 28,000 clones, approximately 93% detected once. Time point reported: newly diagnosed, previously untreated cHL patient sample. The sequencing input was peripheral blood mononuclear cells (PBMCs). The receptor set was obtained from a human donor with classical Hodgkin lymphoma.

The gene calls are TRBV7-2 and TRBJ2-6; no reliable D call. Trimming removed 6 bases at V and 0 bases at J, with 6 bases between. The CDR3 is made up of 14 amino acids. Germline V gene sequence: CDR1 SGHTA, CDR2 FQGNSA. CDR3 sequence reads: CASRLNSGANVLTF. As DNA, the CDR3 is TGTGCCAGCAGACTGAACTCTGGGGCCAACGTCCTGACTTTC.

The chain recombines TRBV7-2 with TRBJ2-5; no firm D call. This CDR3 contains 15 residues. V was trimmed by 8 bases and J by 7 bases, leaving 23 bases between them. Germline values: CDR1 SGHTA, CDR2 FQGNSA. DNA for the CDR3: TGTGCCAGCTCCTCAGCCCCCATCCCCTCCGGGACCCAGTACTTC. Encoded protein: CASSSAPIPSGTQYF.

This chain uses TRBV28 with TRBJ2-5, with 8 bases that match TRBD2. CDR3 length equals 15 residues. Germline assignment: CDR1 MDHEN and CDR2 SYDVKM. Unmatched junction bases numbered 11, after V lost 7 bases and J lost 4 bases. CDR3 amino acids: CASTWGAGEGETQYF. The CDR3 nucleotides are TGTGCCAGCACCTGGGGAGCGGGAGAGGGAGAGACCCAGTACTTC.

The J gene is TRBJ2-2, the V gene TRBV11-2; TRBD1 is a possible D gene (8 bases). With 5 bases removed from V and 5 bases from J, the gap between germline ends came to 18 bases. Germline CDR1 is SGHAT and CDR2 is FQNNGV. This CDR3 has 16 amino acids. The CDR3 here is CASSRIQGGNTGELFF. CDR3 in DNA: TGTGCCAGCAGCCGAATACAGGGGGGGAATACCGGGGAGCTGTTTTTT.

The chain carries TRBV19 and TRBJ2-3; 15 bases line up with TRBD2. Trimming removed 7 bases from V and 5 bases from J; junction bases left unmatched: 7. In germline, CDR1 is LNHDA, CDR2 SQIVND (reference sequence). The CDR3 is 16 residues long. CDR3 sequence (DNA): TGTGCCAGTACCGAGGGACTAGCGGGAGGTTTAGATACGCAGTATTTT. Its translation is CASTEGLAGGLDTQYF.

The chain is built from TRBV6-5 and TRBJ2-7; TRBD1 matches 11 bases. CDR1 and CDR2 (germline): MNHEY, SVGAGI. Germline trimming cut 5 bases from V and 5 bases from J; bases unmatched to any gene: 5. The CDR3 totals 14 residues. The CDR3 loop is CASSTDRGRDEQYF. CDR3 in DNA: TGTGCCAGCAGTACGGACAGGGGGCGCGACGAGCAGTACTTC.

The chain recombines TRBV10-3 with TRBJ1-2; a weak D match, TRBD1 (6 bases). The ends were cut back, 5 bases at V and 3 bases at J, with 10 bases in the middle. Germline CDR1 reads ENHRY; CDR2 reads SYGVKD. CDR3 length equals 13 residues. CDR3 coding DNA: TGTGCCATCAGTCCACAGGGAGACTATGGCTACACCTTC. Translating it yields CAISPQGDYGYTF.

The CDR3 nucleotides read TGTGCCATCAGTGGTACAGGAATGAACTATGGCTACACCTTC. Residues: CAISGTGMNYGYTF. V gene TRBV10-3 combines with J gene TRBJ1-2; D is perhaps TRBD1 (5 bases). Trimming stripped 4 bases from V and 2 bases from J, with 11 bases between. In germline, CDR1 is ENHRY, CDR2 SYGVKD. The CDR3 totals 14 residues.

The genes are TRBV19 and TRBJ2-7; 9 bases line up with TRBD1. The ends lost 4 bases at V and 4 bases at J; junction bases unmatched: 8. Germline V gene sequence: CDR1 LNHDA, CDR2 SQIVND (reference sequence). The CDR3 has 15 amino acids. DNA of the CDR3: TGTGCCAGTAGTACCGTCTCGACAGGGGGATACGAGCAGTACTTC. It specifies CASSTVSTGGYEQYF.

The gene calls are TRBV10-3 and TRBJ2-5; TRBD2 is a possible D gene (6 bases). This CDR3 contains 14 residues. Germline lookup yields CDR1 ENHRY and CDR2 SYGVKD. V was shortened by 2 bases and J by 5 bases, with 12 bases between the two germline ends. CDR3 DNA: TGTGCCATCAGTGAGGAGGGCGGGAAGGAGACCCAGTACTTC. Translation gives CAISEEGGKETQYF.

CDR3: CASSPLGSYEQYF. CDR3 sequence (DNA): TGTGCCAGCAGCCCCTTAGGCTCCTACGAGCAGTACTTC. The V and J genes are TRBV4-2 and TRBJ2-7; D is unclear. CDR1 is LGHNA and CDR2 is YNFKEQ in the germline V gene. Trimming removed 4 bases at V and 0 bases at J, with 7 bases between. The CDR3 is made up of 13 amino acids.

The V and J genes are TRBV29-1 and TRBJ1-2; 8 nucleotides align to TRBD1. The length of the CDR3 is 18 residues. V shed 2 bases and J 8 bases; nucleotides not matched to a gene: 22. From germline, CDR1 is SQVTM and CDR2 ANQGSEA. The CDR3 DNA sequence: TGCAGCGTTGAAAGTTTTATGGGTTCAGGGGGCCGAGGAGAGGGCTACACCTTC. This sequence encodes CSVESFMGSGGRGEGYTF.

V is TRBV5-8 and J is TRBJ2-1; 9 nucleotides match TRBD1. Per germline, CDR1 SGHTS and CDR2 YDEGEE. The CDR3 loop spans 15 amino acids. The V gene end was trimmed by 2 bases and the J gene end by 6 bases; junction bases not matched to a gene: 6. This chain's CDR3 is CASSFRQGVSNEQFF. The CDR3 DNA is TGTGCCAGCAGCTTCAGACAGGGGGTGAGCAATGAGCAGTTCTTC.

This chain joins TRBV18 and TRBJ2-7; D is unresolved. CDR3 length: 13 residues. Germline values: CDR1 KGHSH, CDR2 LQKENI. V was trimmed by 4 bases and J by 2 bases, leaving 9 bases between them. The CDR3 loop reads CASSLGEAYEQYF. The CDR3 DNA is TGTGCCAGCTCACTTGGTGAGGCCTACGAGCAGTACTTC. Full variable domain (remainder filled in from reference TRBV18 and TRBJ2-7): NAGVMQNPRHLVRRRGQEARLRCSPMKGHSHVYWYRQLPEEGLKFMVYLQKENIIDESGMPKERFSAEFPKEGPSILRIQQVVRGDSAAYFCASSLGEAYEQYFGPGTRLTVT.

This clone has a single count. The chain uses TRBV21-1 and TRBJ2-1; the tabulated D call, TRBD2, remains unverified against the DNA. TRBV21-1 is a known pseudogene. CDR3 length: 12 amino acids. The CDR3 spells CASSKQWAEGFF. The DNA of the CDR3 is TGTGCCAGCAGCAAACAATGGGCCGAGGGGTTCTTC.

DNA for the CDR3: TGTGCCAGCAGCTTCAACAGAGGGTCTAACTATGGCTACACCTTC. Translated, it gives CASSFNRGSNYGYTF. V gene TRBV7-2 combines with J gene TRBJ1-2; D is uncertain. V lost 3 bases and J lost 0, with 11 bases in between. The CDR3 contains 15 residues. Germline V gene lookup returns CDR1 SGHTA and CDR2 FQGNSA.